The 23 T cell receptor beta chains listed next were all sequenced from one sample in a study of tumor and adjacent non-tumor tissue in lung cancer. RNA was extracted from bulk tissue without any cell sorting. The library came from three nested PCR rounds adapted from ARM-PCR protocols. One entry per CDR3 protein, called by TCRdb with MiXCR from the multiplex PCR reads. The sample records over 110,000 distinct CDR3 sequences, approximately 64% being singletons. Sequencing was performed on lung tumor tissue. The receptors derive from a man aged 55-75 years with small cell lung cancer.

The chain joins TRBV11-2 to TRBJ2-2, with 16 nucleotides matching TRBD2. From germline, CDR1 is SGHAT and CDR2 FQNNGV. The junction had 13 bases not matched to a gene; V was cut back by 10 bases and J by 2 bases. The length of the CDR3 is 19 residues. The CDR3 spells CANNTGTSGRAINTGELFF. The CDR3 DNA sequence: TGTGCCAACAACACTGGGACTAGCGGGAGGGCCATAAACACCGGGGAGCTGTTTTTT.

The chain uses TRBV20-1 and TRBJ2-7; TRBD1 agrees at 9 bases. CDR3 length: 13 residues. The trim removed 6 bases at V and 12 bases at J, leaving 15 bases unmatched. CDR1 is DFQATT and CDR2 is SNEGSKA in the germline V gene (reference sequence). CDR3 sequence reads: CSAVRGQGLKLYF. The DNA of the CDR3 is TGCAGTGCCGTTCGGGGACAGGGTCTCAAGCTGTACTTC.

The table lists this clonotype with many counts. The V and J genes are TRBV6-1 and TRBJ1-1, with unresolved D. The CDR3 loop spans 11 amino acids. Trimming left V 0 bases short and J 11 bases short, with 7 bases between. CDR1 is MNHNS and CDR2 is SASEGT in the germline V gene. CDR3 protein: CASSEAGGAFF. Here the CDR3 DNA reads TGTGCCAGCAGTGAAGCGGGTGGGGCTTTCTTT.

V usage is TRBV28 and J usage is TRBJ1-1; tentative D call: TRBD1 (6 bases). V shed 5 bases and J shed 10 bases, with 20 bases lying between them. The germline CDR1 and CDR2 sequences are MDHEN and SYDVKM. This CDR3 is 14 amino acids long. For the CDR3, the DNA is TGTGCCAGCAGTCCCCGCCACTACAGGGAACCAGCTTTCTTT. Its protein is CASSPRHYREPAFF.

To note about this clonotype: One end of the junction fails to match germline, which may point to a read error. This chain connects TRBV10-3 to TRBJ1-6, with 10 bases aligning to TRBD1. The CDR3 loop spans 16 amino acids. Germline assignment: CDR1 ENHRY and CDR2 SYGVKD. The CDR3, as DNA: TGTGGCATCAGTGAACGAACGGGACAGGGGAATTCACCCCTCCACTTT. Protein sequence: CGISERTGQGNSPLHF.

In DNA, the CDR3 is TGTGCCAGCAGTTTAGGCCCCCGGGAGCAGTTCTTC. Protein: CASSLGPREQFF. The V call is TRBV28, the J call TRBJ2-1; no clear D. The CDR3 contains 12 residues. Germline V gene lookup returns CDR1 MDHEN and CDR2 SYDVKM. The ends were cut back, 2 bases at V and 10 bases at J, with 9 bases in the middle.

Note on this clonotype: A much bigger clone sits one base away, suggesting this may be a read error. The DNA for the CDR3 is TGCGCCGGCAGCTTGAGAGTGGGAGGTAACTTAGAGACCCAGTACTTC. This encodes CAGSLRVGGNLETQYF. V gene TRBV5-1 combines with J gene TRBJ2-5; TRBD2 might be the D (6 bases). Germline lookup yields CDR1 SGHRS and CDR2 YFSETQ. This CDR3 spans 16 amino acids.

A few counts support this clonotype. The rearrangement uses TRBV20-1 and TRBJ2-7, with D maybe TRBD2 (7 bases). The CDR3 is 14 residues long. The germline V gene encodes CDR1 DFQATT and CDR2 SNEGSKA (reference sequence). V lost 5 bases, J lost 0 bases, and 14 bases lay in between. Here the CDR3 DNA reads TGCAGTGCTCGGAGGGGGGGAGGCTCCTACGAGCAGTACTTC. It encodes CSARRGGGSYEQYF.

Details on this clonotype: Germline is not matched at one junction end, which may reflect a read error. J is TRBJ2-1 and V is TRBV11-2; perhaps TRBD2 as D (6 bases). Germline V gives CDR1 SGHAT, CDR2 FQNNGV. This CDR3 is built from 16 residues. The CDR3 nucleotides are TGTGCCAGCAGTTTAGCGGTGGGGACCTCCTACAATGAACAGTTCTTC. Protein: CASSLAVGTSYNEQFF.

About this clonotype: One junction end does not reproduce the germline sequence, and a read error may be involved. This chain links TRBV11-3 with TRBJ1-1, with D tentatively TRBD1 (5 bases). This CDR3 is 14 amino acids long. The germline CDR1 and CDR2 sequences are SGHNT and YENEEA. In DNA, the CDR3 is TGTGCCAGCAGCTTAGAAGGGGATGGCACTGAAGCTTTCTTC. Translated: CASSLEGDGTEAFF. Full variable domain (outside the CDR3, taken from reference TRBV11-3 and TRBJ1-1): EAGVVQSPRYKIIEKKQPVAFWCNPISGHNTLYWYLQNLGQGPELLIRYENEEAVDDSQLPKDRFSAERLKGVDSTLKIQPAELGDSAVYLCASSLEGDGTEAFFGQGTRLTVV.

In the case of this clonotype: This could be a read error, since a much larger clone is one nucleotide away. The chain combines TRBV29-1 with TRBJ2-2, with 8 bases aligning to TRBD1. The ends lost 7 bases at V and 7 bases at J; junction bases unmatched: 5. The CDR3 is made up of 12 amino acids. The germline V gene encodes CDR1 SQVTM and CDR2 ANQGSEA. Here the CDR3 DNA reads TGCAGCGCGGACAGGGCATGCGGGGAGCTGTTTTTT. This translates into CSADRACGELFF.

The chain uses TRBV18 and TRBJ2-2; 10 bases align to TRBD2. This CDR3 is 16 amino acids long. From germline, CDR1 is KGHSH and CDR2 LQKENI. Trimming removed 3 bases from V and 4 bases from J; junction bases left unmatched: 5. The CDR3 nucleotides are TGTGCCAGCTCACCTCTCCTAGCGGGGGCCACCGGGGAGCTGTTTTTT. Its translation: CASSPLLAGATGELFF.

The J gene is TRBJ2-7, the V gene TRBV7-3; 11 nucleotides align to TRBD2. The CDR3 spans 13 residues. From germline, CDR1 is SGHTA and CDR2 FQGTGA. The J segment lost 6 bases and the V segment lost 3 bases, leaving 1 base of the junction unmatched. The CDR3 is CASSLTSGTEQYF. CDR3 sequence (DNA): TGTGCCAGCAGCTTGACTAGCGGGACCGAGCAGTACTTC.

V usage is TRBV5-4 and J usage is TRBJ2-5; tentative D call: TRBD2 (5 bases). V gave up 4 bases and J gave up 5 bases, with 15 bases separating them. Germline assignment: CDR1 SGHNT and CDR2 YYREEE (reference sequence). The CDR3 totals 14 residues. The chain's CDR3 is CASSPPTPSETQYF. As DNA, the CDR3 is TGTGCCAGCAGCCCCCCAACACCTAGCGAGACCCAGTACTTC.

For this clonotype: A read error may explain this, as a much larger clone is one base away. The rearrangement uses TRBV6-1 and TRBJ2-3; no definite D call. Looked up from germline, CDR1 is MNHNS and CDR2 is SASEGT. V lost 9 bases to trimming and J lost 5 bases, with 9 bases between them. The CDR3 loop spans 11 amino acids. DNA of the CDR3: TGTGCCAGTGCCCCCATAGATACGCAGTATTTT. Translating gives CASAPIDTQYF.

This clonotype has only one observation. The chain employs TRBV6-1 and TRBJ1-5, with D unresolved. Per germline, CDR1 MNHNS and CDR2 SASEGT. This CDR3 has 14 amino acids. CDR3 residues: CANSEALFRQPQHF. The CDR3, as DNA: TGTGCTAACAGTGAAGCGTTGTTCCGTCAGCCCCAGCATTTT.

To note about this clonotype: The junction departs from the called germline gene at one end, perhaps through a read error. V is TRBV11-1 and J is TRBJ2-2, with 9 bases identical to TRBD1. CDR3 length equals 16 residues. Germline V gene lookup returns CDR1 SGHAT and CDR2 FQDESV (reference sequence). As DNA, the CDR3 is TGTGCCAGCAGCTCCCGGGACAGGGTACACACTGGGGAGCTGTTTTTT. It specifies CASSSRDRVHTGELFF.

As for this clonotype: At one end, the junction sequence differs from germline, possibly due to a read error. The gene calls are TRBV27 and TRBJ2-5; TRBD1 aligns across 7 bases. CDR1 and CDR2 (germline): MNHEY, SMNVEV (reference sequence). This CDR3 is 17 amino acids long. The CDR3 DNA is TGTGTCAGCATACGTTTAGGGGGCGGGCCCCAAAGCGGGACCCAGTACTTC. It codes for CVSIRLGGGPQSGTQYF.

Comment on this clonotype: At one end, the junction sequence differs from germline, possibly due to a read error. The CDR3 DNA reads TGCAGAGCTAGAGGAGGGACTAGCGGGGGTGTGTACTACGAGCAGTACTTC. It translates to CRARGGTSGGVYYEQYF. The chain is built from TRBV20-1 and TRBJ2-7; 14 bases are a match to TRBD2. This CDR3 contains 17 residues. The V gene's germline CDR1 is DFQATT and CDR2 SNEGSKA (reference sequence).

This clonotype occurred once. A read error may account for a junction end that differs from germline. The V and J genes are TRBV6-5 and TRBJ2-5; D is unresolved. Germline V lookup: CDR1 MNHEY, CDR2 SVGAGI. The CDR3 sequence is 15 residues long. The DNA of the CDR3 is TGTGCCAGCAGTGAAGTCCTTACGGCTCGGGCTCCCCATTACTTC. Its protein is CASSEVLTARAPHYF.

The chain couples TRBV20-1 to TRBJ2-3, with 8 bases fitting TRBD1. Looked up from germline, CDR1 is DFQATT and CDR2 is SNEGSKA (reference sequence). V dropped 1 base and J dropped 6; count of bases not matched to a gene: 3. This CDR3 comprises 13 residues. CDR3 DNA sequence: TGCAGTGCTAGAGGGACAGGGTCGGATACGCAGTATTTT. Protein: CSARGTGSDTQYF.

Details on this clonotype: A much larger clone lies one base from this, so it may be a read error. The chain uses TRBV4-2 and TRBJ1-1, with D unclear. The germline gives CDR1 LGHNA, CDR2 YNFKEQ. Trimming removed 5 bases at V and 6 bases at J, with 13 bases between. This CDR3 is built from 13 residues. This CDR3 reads CASSTRDRAEAFF. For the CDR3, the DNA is TGTGCCAGCAGCACACGGGATAGGGCTGAAGCTTTCTTT.

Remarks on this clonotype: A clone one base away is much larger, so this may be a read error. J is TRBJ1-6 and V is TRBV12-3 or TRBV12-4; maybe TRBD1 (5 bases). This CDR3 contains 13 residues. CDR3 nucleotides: TGTGCCTGCAGTAGCAATGGGGACTCACCCCTCCACTTT. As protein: CACSSNGDSPLHF.